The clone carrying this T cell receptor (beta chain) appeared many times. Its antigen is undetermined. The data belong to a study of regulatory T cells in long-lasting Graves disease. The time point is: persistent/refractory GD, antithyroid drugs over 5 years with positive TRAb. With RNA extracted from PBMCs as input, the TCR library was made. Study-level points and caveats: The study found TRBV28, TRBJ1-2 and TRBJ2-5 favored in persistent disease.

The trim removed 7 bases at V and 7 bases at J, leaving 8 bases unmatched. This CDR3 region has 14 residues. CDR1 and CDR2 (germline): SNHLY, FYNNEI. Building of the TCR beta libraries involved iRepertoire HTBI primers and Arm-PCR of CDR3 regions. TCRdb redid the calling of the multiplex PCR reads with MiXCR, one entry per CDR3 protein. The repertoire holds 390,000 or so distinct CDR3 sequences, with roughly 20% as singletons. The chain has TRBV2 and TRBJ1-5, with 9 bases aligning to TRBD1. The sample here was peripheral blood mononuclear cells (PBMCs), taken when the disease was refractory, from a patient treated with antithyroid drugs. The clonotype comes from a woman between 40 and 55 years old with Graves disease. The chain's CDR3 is CASNGGQGGQPQHF. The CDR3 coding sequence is TGTGCCAGCAATGGGGGACAGGGTGGGCAGCCCCAGCATTTT.